This is a list of T cell receptor beta chains from one sample in a study of T cells in Graves' hyperthyroidism and ophthalmopathy. TCRdb recomputed calls from the multiplex PCR reads with MiXCR, one row per CDR3 protein. The repertoire holds about 720,000 distinct CDR3 sequences, with about 15% as singletons. Input material: blood. All receptors come from a man between 18 and 29 years old with Graves' hyperthyroidism. CDR3s leave out the opening cysteine and the closing phenylalanine or tryptophan. A D gene is named only where the DNA matches it firmly. Clone size is stated in some rows and not others, as once, few, many or a class when expanded.

d_call: TRBD1
cdr3_length: 12
v_call: TRBV28
clone_size: many
j_call: TRBJ2-7
cdr3_aa: ASSTPGQGYEQY

d_call: -
cdr3_length: 10
v_call: TRBV2
clone_size: many
j_call: TRBJ2-5
cdr3_aa: ASSGDEETQY

d_call: TRBD1
cdr3_length: 12
v_call: TRBV10-3
clone_size: -
j_call: TRBJ2-1
cdr3_aa: VTHAGTDYNEQF

d_call: -
cdr3_length: 13
v_call: TRBV7-9
clone_size: few
j_call: TRBJ1-2
cdr3_aa: ASGARKGPNYGYT

d_call: TRBD2
cdr3_length: 14
v_call: TRBV18
clone_size: many
j_call: TRBJ2-3
cdr3_aa: ASSPGLAGETDTQY

d_call: -
cdr3_length: 10
v_call: TRBV20-1
clone_size: -
j_call: TRBJ2-5
cdr3_aa: SARDKLETQY

d_call: TRBD1
cdr3_length: 11
v_call: TRBV7-7
clone_size: many
j_call: TRBJ2-7
cdr3_aa: ASSPEQGDEQY

d_call: TRBD1
cdr3_length: 12
v_call: TRBV20-1
clone_size: many
j_call: TRBJ2-7
cdr3_aa: SARDWTGYYEQY

d_call: -
cdr3_length: 12
v_call: TRBV20-1
clone_size: -
j_call: TRBJ2-7
cdr3_aa: SAVGGASIYEQY

d_call: -
cdr3_length: 11
v_call: TRBV20-1
clone_size: -
j_call: TRBJ2-2
cdr3_aa: SAILEGTGELF

d_call: -
cdr3_length: 15
v_call: TRBV7-2
clone_size: many
j_call: TRBJ2-1
cdr3_aa: ASSLRGGRGPYNEQF

d_call: -
cdr3_length: 11
v_call: TRBV20-1
clone_size: few
j_call: TRBJ2-5
cdr3_aa: SARPPYQETQY

d_call: TRBD1
cdr3_length: 13
v_call: TRBV5-1
clone_size: many
j_call: TRBJ1-1
cdr3_aa: ASSLSGTGGTEAF

d_call: -
cdr3_length: 13
v_call: TRBV3-1
clone_size: -
j_call: TRBJ2-7
cdr3_aa: ASSPEGRGPYEQY

d_call: -
cdr3_length: 13
v_call: TRBV29-1
clone_size: few
j_call: TRBJ1-5
cdr3_aa: SVQTGGNSNQPQH

d_call: -
cdr3_length: 11
v_call: TRBV20-1
clone_size: -
j_call: TRBJ2-2
cdr3_aa: SASRQNTGELF

d_call: -
cdr3_length: 13
v_call: TRBV6-2/TRBV6-3
clone_size: many
j_call: TRBJ2-5
cdr3_aa: ASSYRAGGQETQY

d_call: -
cdr3_length: 14
v_call: TRBV20-1
clone_size: many
j_call: TRBJ2-3
cdr3_aa: SARGQGGQSTDTQY

d_call: TRBD1
cdr3_length: 13
v_call: TRBV27
clone_size: many
j_call: TRBJ1-5
cdr3_aa: ASSKGTGGRRPQH

d_call: -
cdr3_length: 13
v_call: TRBV18
clone_size: few
j_call: TRBJ2-4
cdr3_aa: ASSIPGKPGGIQY

d_call: TRBD2
cdr3_length: 14
v_call: TRBV5-1
clone_size: once
j_call: TRBJ2-1
cdr3_aa: AGSPGTSGRNNEQF

d_call: -
cdr3_length: 12
v_call: TRBV2
clone_size: few
j_call: TRBJ2-4
cdr3_aa: ASSSPRWGVVQY

d_call: -
cdr3_length: 13
v_call: TRBV7-9
clone_size: many
j_call: TRBJ2-1
cdr3_aa: ASSSAIVSYNEQF

d_call: -
cdr3_length: 10
v_call: TRBV6-1
clone_size: few
j_call: TRBJ2-3
cdr3_aa: APERVVDTQY

d_call: -
cdr3_length: 11
v_call: TRBV7-3
clone_size: many
j_call: TRBJ1-6
cdr3_aa: ASTEGSGSPLH

d_call: TRBD1
cdr3_length: 11
v_call: TRBV24-1
clone_size: few
j_call: TRBJ2-7
cdr3_aa: ATRRTGSHEQY

d_call: -
cdr3_length: 14
v_call: TRBV27
clone_size: -
j_call: TRBJ2-1
cdr3_aa: ASSSQRRSSYNEQF

d_call: -
cdr3_length: 13
v_call: TRBV4-3
clone_size: -
j_call: TRBJ2-5
cdr3_aa: ASSHARRQWETQY

d_call: -
cdr3_length: 13
v_call: TRBV7-2
clone_size: many
j_call: TRBJ2-7
cdr3_aa: ASSFGTGLFYEQY

d_call: -
cdr3_length: 13
v_call: TRBV15
clone_size: -
j_call: TRBJ2-7
cdr3_aa: ATSRGRDTSYEQY

d_call: -
cdr3_length: 12
v_call: TRBV28
clone_size: -
j_call: TRBJ2-3
cdr3_aa: ASGLSRATDTQY

d_call: -
cdr3_length: 11
v_call: TRBV29-1
clone_size: many
j_call: TRBJ2-7
cdr3_aa: STYEGTSYEQY

d_call: -
cdr3_length: 11
v_call: TRBV12-3/TRBV12-4
clone_size: many
j_call: TRBJ2-5
cdr3_aa: ASRAQQPWTQY

d_call: TRBD1
cdr3_length: 15
v_call: TRBV24-1
clone_size: -
j_call: TRBJ2-1
cdr3_aa: ATAADLTGVSANEQF

d_call: -
cdr3_length: 12
v_call: TRBV19
clone_size: -
j_call: TRBJ2-2
cdr3_aa: ASSSNLITGELF

d_call: -
cdr3_length: 13
v_call: TRBV9
clone_size: -
j_call: TRBJ2-1
cdr3_aa: ASSVVPGSYNEQF

d_call: TRBD2
cdr3_length: 14
v_call: TRBV7-2
clone_size: many
j_call: TRBJ2-1
cdr3_aa: ASRRTSGVPYNEQF

d_call: -
cdr3_length: 11
v_call: TRBV10-1
clone_size: many
j_call: TRBJ2-7
cdr3_aa: ASLSGPPYEQY

d_call: -
cdr3_length: 13
v_call: TRBV6-5
clone_size: -
j_call: TRBJ2-7
cdr3_aa: ASSYGLRYSYEQY

d_call: TRBD2
cdr3_length: 12
v_call: TRBV29-1
clone_size: -
j_call: TRBJ2-3
cdr3_aa: SVTGSGRADTQY

d_call: -
cdr3_length: 11
v_call: TRBV5-1
clone_size: -
j_call: TRBJ1-1
cdr3_aa: ASSLGAATEAF

d_call: TRBD1
cdr3_length: 14
v_call: TRBV7-9
clone_size: many
j_call: TRBJ1-1
cdr3_aa: ASSFQQGNERSGAF

d_call: -
cdr3_length: 12
v_call: TRBV3-1
clone_size: -
j_call: TRBJ2-7
cdr3_aa: ASSQDFTSYEQY

d_call: TRBD1
cdr3_length: 12
v_call: TRBV5-1
clone_size: few
j_call: TRBJ2-7
cdr3_aa: ASSWGQLDYEQY

d_call: TRBD1
cdr3_length: 13
v_call: TRBV18
clone_size: -
j_call: TRBJ2-3
cdr3_aa: ASSPPGQGIDTQY

d_call: -
cdr3_length: 15
v_call: TRBV28
clone_size: -
j_call: TRBJ1-5
cdr3_aa: ASSSPTAVGTYQPQH

d_call: -
cdr3_length: 15
v_call: TRBV7-9
clone_size: -
j_call: TRBJ1-5
cdr3_aa: ASSFVWEANSNQPQH

d_call: TRBD2
cdr3_length: 12
v_call: TRBV7-9
clone_size: few
j_call: TRBJ2-7
cdr3_aa: ASTEAGGPGEQY

d_call: TRBD2
cdr3_length: 14
v_call: TRBV14
clone_size: few
j_call: TRBJ2-1
cdr3_aa: ASSHGKGGRDNEQF

d_call: -
cdr3_length: 11
v_call: TRBV3-1
clone_size: few
j_call: TRBJ2-1
cdr3_aa: ASSPTAGNEQF

d_call: TRBD1
cdr3_length: 14
v_call: TRBV11-2
clone_size: many
j_call: TRBJ1-6
cdr3_aa: ASSPLRGGMNSPLH

d_call: -
cdr3_length: 14
v_call: TRBV2
clone_size: many
j_call: TRBJ1-6
cdr3_aa: ASSLTGKRHNSPLH

d_call: TRBD2
cdr3_length: 12
v_call: TRBV19
clone_size: -
j_call: TRBJ2-5
cdr3_aa: ATLDSGRGETQY

d_call: TRBD1
cdr3_length: 14
v_call: TRBV7-9
clone_size: many
j_call: TRBJ2-7
cdr3_aa: ASSSSNRGLAYEQY

d_call: TRBD1
cdr3_length: 16
v_call: TRBV7-9
clone_size: few
j_call: TRBJ2-6
cdr3_aa: ASSRTGTANSGANVLT

d_call: -
cdr3_length: 11
v_call: TRBV12-3/TRBV12-4
clone_size: many
j_call: TRBJ1-1
cdr3_aa: ASSFGGGVEAF

d_call: TRBD2
cdr3_length: 14
v_call: TRBV5-1
clone_size: many
j_call: TRBJ2-7
cdr3_aa: ASSLESGGSGNEQY

d_call: -
cdr3_length: 15
v_call: TRBV4-1
clone_size: -
j_call: TRBJ1-2
cdr3_aa: ASSRPLGSGLNYGYT

d_call: -
cdr3_length: 14
v_call: TRBV28
clone_size: many
j_call: TRBJ1-6
cdr3_aa: ASSDHRSSYNSPLH

d_call: -
cdr3_length: 12
v_call: TRBV15
clone_size: -
j_call: TRBJ1-5
cdr3_aa: ATSRGHRGRTQH